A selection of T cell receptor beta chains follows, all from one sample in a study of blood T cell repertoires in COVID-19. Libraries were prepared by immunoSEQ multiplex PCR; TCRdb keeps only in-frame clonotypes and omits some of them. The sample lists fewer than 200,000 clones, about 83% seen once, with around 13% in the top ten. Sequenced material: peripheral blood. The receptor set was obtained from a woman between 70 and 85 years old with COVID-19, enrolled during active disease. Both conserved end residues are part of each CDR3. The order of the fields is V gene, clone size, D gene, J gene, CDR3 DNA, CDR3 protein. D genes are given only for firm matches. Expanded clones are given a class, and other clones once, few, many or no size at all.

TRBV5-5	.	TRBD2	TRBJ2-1	TGTGCCAGCAGCAGAACTAGCGGGGTGGTATACAATGAGCAGTTCTTC	CASSRTSGVVYNEQFF
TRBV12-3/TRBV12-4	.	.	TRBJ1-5	TGTGCCAGCAGTGACAGGAATCAGCCCCAGCATTTT	CASSDRNQPQHF
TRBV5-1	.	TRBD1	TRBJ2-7	TGCGCCAGCAGCGATGGACAGGGGGCCACCTACGAGCAGTACTTC	CASSDGQGATYEQYF
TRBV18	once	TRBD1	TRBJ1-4	TGTGCCAGCTCACGAGGGGACAGGGAAGAGGAAAAACTGTTTTTT	CASSRGDREEEKLFF
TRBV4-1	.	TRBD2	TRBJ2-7	TGCGCCAGCAGCCAAGATCTGACTAGCTTGAGGGAGCAGTACTTC	CASSQDLTSLREQYF
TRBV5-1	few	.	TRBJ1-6	TGCGCCAGCAGCTTGGATGGTTCTTATAATTCACCCCTCCAGTTT	CASSLDGSYNSPLQF
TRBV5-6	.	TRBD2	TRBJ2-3	TGTGCCAGCAGCAGGACTAGTCCGGGCGATACGCAGTATTTT	CASSRTSPGDTQYF
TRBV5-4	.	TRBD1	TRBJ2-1	TGTGCCAGCAGCCCAGACAGGGGGCGTAACAATGAGCAGTTCTTC	CASSPDRGRNNEQFF
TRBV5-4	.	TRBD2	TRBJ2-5	TGTGCCAGCAGCTCCCACACTAGCGGGGAGACCCAGTACTTC	CASSSHTSGETQYF
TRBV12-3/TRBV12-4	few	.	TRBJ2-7	TGTGCCAGCACCCCCCGCATGGAGGACGAGCAGTACTTC	CASTPRMEDEQYF
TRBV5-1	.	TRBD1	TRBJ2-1	TGCGCCAGCAGCTTGGTGACAGGGGGCCCCGATGAGCAGTTCTTC	CASSLVTGGPDEQFF
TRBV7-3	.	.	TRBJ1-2	TGTGCCAGCAGCCTAGGCCAGGGGAACTATGGCTACACCTTC	CASSLGQGNYGYTF
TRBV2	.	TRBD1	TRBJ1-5	TGTGCCAGCAGCCGAGACAGGGGCCGCGTAGAGCCCCAGCATTTT	CASSRDRGRVEPQHF
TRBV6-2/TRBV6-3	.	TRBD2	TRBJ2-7	TGTGCCAGCAGCACACTCGGGACTAGGTCCTACGAGCAGTACTTC	CASSTLGTRSYEQYF
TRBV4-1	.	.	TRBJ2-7	TGCGCCAGCAGCCCAACCCGGCAGGGAATGAAGGAGCAGTACTTC	CASSPTRQGMKEQYF
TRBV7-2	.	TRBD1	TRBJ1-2	TGTGCCAGCAGCTTAGACGGACAGGGGGCTGGGGGCTACACCTTC	CASSLDGQGAGGYTF
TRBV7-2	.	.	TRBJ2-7	TGTGCCAGCAGCTTTCTCCACGAGCAGTACTTC	CASSFLHEQYF
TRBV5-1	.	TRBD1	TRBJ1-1	TGCGCCAGCAGCTTGGCCGACAGGGTAGCTGAAGCTTTCTTT	CASSLADRVAEAFF
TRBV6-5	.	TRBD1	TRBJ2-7	TGTGCCGGGGGGACAGGGGGAACCTACGAGCAGTACTTC	CAGGTGGTYEQYF
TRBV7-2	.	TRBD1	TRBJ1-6	TGTGCCAGCAGCCCATGGGACAGATATAATTCACCCCTCCACTTT	CASSPWDRYNSPLHF
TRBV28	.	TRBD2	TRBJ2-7	TGTGCCAGCAGTCTGGGGTCGGCGGGAGACTTGGGGAGCGAGCAGTACTTC	CASSLGSAGDLGSEQYF
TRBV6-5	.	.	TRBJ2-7	TGTGCCAGCCGGGAAAATTACGAGCAGTACTTC	CASRENYEQYF
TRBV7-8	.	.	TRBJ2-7	TGTGCCAGCAGCTTAAGGGGCGGCTCCTACGAGCAGTACTTC	CASSLRGGSYEQYF
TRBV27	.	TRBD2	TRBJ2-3	TGTGCCAGCAGTTTGTTGGCGGGAGGCACTACCACAGATACGCAGTATTTT	CASSLLAGGTTTDTQYF
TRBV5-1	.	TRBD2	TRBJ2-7	TGCGCCAGCAGCTTGTCTTCGGGAGGCTACGAGCAGTACTTC	CASSLSSGGYEQYF
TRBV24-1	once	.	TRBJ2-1	TGTGCCACCGGGGTGGGGGGTGAGCAGTTCTTC	CATGVGGEQFF
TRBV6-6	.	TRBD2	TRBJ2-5	TGTGCCACGACTGGACTAGCGATACAAGAGACCCAGTACTTC	CATTGLAIQETQYF
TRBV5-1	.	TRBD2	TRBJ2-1	TGCGCCAGCAGCTCACCCGGGACTAGCGGCCGGGATGAGCAGTTCTTC	CASSSPGTSGRDEQFF
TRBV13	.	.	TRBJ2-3	TGTGCCAGCAGTCAGGGGCTTAGCACAGATACGCAGTATTTT	CASSQGLSTDTQYF
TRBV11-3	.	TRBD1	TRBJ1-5	TGTGCCAGCAGCCAACAGGGGAATCAGCCCCAGCATTTT	CASSQQGNQPQHF
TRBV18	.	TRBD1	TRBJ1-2	TGTGCCAGCTCACTGCGGACAGGGGTCGCTTCGGCTCTATCCGGCTACACCTTC	CASSLRTGVASALSGYTF
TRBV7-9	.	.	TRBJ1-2	TGTGCCAGCAGCTTAGGTCGGGTTTTCAATGGCTACACCTTC	CASSLGRVFNGYTF
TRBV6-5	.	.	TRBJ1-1	TGTGCCAGCAGTCCCCGCTATCCCACCAACACTGAAGCTTTCTTT	CASSPRYPTNTEAFF
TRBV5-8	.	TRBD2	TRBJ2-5	TGTGCCAGCAGCTTGGCACCTTTTACTAGCGGGAGGGCCTCTCGGGAGACCCAGTACTTC	CASSLAPFTSGRASRETQYF
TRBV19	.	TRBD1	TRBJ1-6	TGTGCCAGTAGTATGGGACAGGAAGGTTCACCCCTCCACTTT	CASSMGQEGSPLHF
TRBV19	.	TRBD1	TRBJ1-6	TGTGCCAGTAGTGGGGACAGGGGTTATTCACCCCTCCACTTT	CASSGDRGYSPLHF
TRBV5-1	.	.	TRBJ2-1	TGCGCCAGCAGCTTGTCAGGGCTTGAGCAGTTCTTC	CASSLSGLEQFF
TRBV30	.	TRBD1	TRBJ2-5	TGTGCCCTTGGGACAGGGGGGGAGACCCAGTACTTC	CALGTGGETQYF
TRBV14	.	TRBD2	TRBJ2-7	TGTGCCAGCAGCCAAGGTGCGGGAGCCGGTCGCGAGCAGTACTTC	CASSQGAGAGREQYF
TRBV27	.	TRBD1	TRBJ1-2	TGTGCCAGCAGCGACATTGTAGGGGGCGCCTATGGCTACACCTTC	CASSDIVGGAYGYTF
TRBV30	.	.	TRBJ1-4	TGTGCCTGGAGTGTACCAACAGGGAGTGAAAAACTGTTTTTT	CAWSVPTGSEKLFF
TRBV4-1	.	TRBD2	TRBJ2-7	TGCGCCAGCAGCCGCTATTCCGGGACTAGTGACTACGAGCAGTACTTC	CASSRYSGTSDYEQYF
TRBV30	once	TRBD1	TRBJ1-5	TGTGCCTGGAGTACCCCAGGGGGCGAGAGCAATCAGCCCCAGCATTTT	CAWSTPGGESNQPQHF
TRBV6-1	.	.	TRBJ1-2	TGTGCCAGCAGTGAAATAACAGGGATTGGCTACACCTTC	CASSEITGIGYTF
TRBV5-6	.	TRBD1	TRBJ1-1	TGTGCCAGCAGCGTAGGGACAGGGGCTAACACTGAAGCTTTCTTT	CASSVGTGANTEAFF
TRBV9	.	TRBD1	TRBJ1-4	TGTGCCAGCAGCCCGACAGGGTATGAAAAACTGTTTTTT	CASSPTGYEKLFF
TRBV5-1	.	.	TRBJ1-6	TGCGCCAGCAGCTGGACAGACCCGAATTCACCCCTCCACTTT	CASSWTDPNSPLHF
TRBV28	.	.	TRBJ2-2	TGTGCCAGCAGTAGACTAGTATACACCGGGGAGCTGTTTTTT	CASSRLVYTGELFF
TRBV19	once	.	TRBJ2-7	TGTGCCAGTAGTATAGGCCTAGCGTCCTACGAGCAGTACTTC	CASSIGLASYEQYF
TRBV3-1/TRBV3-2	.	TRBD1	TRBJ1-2	TGTGCCAGCAGCCAAGATTACAGGGGTCCGTATGGCTACACCTTC	CASSQDYRGPYGYTF
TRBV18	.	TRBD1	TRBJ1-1	TGTGCCAGCTCATCGCTTTCCGGGACAGGAGGCACTGAAGCTTTCTTT	CASSSLSGTGGTEAFF
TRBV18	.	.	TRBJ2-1	TGTGCCAGCTCACCTCAGGGGTGGTTCTACAATGAGCAGTTCTTC	CASSPQGWFYNEQFF
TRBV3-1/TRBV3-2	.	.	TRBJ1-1	TGTGCCAGCAGACAAGCGGGGGGGCACACTGAAGCTTTCTTT	CASRQAGGHTEAFF
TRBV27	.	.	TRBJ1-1	TGTGCCAGCAGAAACAGGGAGGGGAACACTGAAGCTTTCTTT	CASRNREGNTEAFF